The T cell receptor beta chain described here comes from a study of siplizumab effects on memory and regulatory T cells. Study-wide points: Alloreactive CD4+ clones that could be mapped were on average roughly 69% Treg-derived with siplizumab, against 25% to 30% in controls.

A word on this clone: Antigen specificity is unknown.

V lost 0 bases and J 4 bases, leaving 23 bases between the germline ends. Germline V gene data show CDR1 as SGDLS and CDR2 as YYNGEE. The CDR3 contains 18 residues. Produced via immunoSEQ multiplex PCR; TCRdb's table is partial and in-frame only. This repertoire shows 56,000 or so clones, over 95% found once; its top ten account for roughly 0.99%. The sequencing input was naive CD8+ T cells sorted from blood. The receptor comes from a human donor in good health. The chain is built from TRBV9 and TRBJ2-7; D possibly corresponds to TRBD2 (7 bases). CDR3 bases: TGTGCCAGCAGCGTAGATGTCCCGGGGGGCGGAGGGCAATACGAGCAGTACTTC. Translated: CASSVDVPGGGGQYEQYF. Variable domain in full (rest from reference TRBV9 and TRBJ2-7): DSGVTQTPKHLITATGQRVTLRCSPRSGDLSVYWYQQSLDQGLQFLIQYYNGEERAKGNILERFSAQQFPDLHSELNLSSLELGDSALYFCASSVDVPGGGGQYEQYFGPGTRLTVT.